Below, 26 T cell receptor beta chains from the same sample are listed, as sequenced in a study of T cells in Graves' hyperthyroidism and ophthalmopathy. RNA transcripts provided the source from which TCR beta CDR3 regions were amplified. First-round RT-PCR of the TCR CDR3 relied on the HTBI primer set. Each CDR3 protein gets one entry after TCRdb re-called the multiplex PCR reads with MiXCR. Of 360,000 or so distinct CDR3 sequences in the sample, roughly 15% were seen once. The specimen was blood. These receptors were obtained from a woman aged 60-70 years with Graves' ophthalmopathy.

This chain links TRBV28 with TRBJ2-7, with 9 nucleotides matching TRBD1. CDR1 is MDHEN and CDR2 is SYDVKM in the germline V gene. The CDR3 covers 16 residues. Trimming took 5 bases from V and 6 from J; bases not matched to a gene: 14. This CDR3 is CASSPGIRTGEGEQYF. The CDR3 DNA sequence: TGTGCCAGCAGTCCTGGAATAAGGACAGGGGAGGGCGAGCAGTACTTC. The whole variable domain, remainder taken from reference TRBV28 and TRBJ2-7, is DVKVTQSSRYLVKRTGEKVFLECVQDMDHENMFWYRQDPGLGLRLIYFSYDVKMKEKGDIPEGYSVSREKKERFSLILESASTNQTSMYLCASSPGIRTGEGEQYFGPGTRLTVT.

This clonotype was found many times. The rearrangement uses TRBV7-8 and TRBJ2-7, with D perhaps matching TRBD2 (6 bases). Germline V gives CDR1 SGHVS, CDR2 FQNEAQ. The CDR3 is made up of 14 amino acids. V shed 5 bases and J shed 7 bases, with 18 bases lying between them. The DNA of the CDR3 is TGTGCCAGCAGCCACCTGGGAGGCAATGGGGAGCAGTACTTC. Translation gives CASSHLGGNGEQYF.

This clonotype has at least ten counts. The chain uses TRBV28 and TRBJ2-3; tentatively, D is TRBD2 (7 bases). The V end was cut by 7 bases, the J end by 6 bases, with 17 bases between. The CDR3 runs 14 residues. Germline V CDR1 and CDR2: MDHEN, SYDVKM. Here the CDR3 reads CASIERAGADTQYF. CDR3 in DNA: TGTGCCAGCATCGAGCGGGCGGGGGCGGATACGCAGTATTTT.

This clonotype was observed many times. The chain uses TRBV28 and TRBJ2-3; 14 nucleotides match TRBD2. Per germline, CDR1 MDHEN and CDR2 SYDVKM. This CDR3 is 15 amino acids long. Losses at the gene ends were 6 bases for V and 3 bases for J; bases not matched to a gene: 2. In nucleotides, the CDR3 is TGTGCCAGCAGATGGACTAGCGGGAGGACAGATACGCAGTATTTT. Amino acid sequence: CASRWTSGRTDTQYF. The variable domain in full, with the rest retrieved from reference TRBV28 and TRBJ2-3, is DVKVTQSSRYLVKRTGEKVFLECVQDMDHENMFWYRQDPGLGLRLIYFSYDVKMKEKGDIPEGYSVSREKKERFSLILESASTNQTSMYLCASRWTSGRTDTQYFGPGTRLTVL.

The genes are TRBV20-1 and TRBJ2-2, with a weak D call TRBD2 (5 bases). The ends were cut back, 0 bases at V and 5 bases at J, with 13 bases in the middle. The CDR3 contains 15 residues. CDR1 DFQATT and CDR2 SNEGSKA come from the germline V gene (reference sequence). This CDR3 reads CSARDHGRGTGELFF. CDR3 bases: TGCAGTGCTAGAGATCATGGGCGAGGGACCGGGGAGCTGTTTTTT.

This clonotype was found many times. CDR3: CASSLGGTANEKLFF. CDR3 sequence (DNA): TGTGCCAGCAGCTTAGGCGGGACAGCTAATGAAAAACTGTTTTTT. The chain joins TRBV13 to TRBJ1-4; 7 positions match TRBD1. There are 15 residues in the CDR3. Germline lookup yields CDR1 PRHDT and CDR2 FYEKMQ (reference sequence). V lost 0 bases, J lost 3 bases, and 1 base stayed unmatched.

This clonotype was detected a few times. The chain recombines TRBV7-3 with TRBJ2-3; 12 nucleotides agree with TRBD2. The CDR3 contains 18 residues. CDR1 is SGHTA and CDR2 is FQGTGA in the germline V gene. Losses at the gene ends were 5 bases for V and 0 bases for J; bases not matched to a gene: 9. The CDR3 here is CASSLGLAGTPSTDTQYF. DNA for the CDR3: TGTGCCAGCAGCCTCGGACTAGCGGGAACCCCTAGCACAGATACGCAGTATTTT.

This chain connects TRBV2 to TRBJ2-1, with TRBD2 matching 8 bases. Germline V gives CDR1 SNHLY, CDR2 FYNNEI. V lost 7 bases to trimming and J lost 9 bases; unmatched junction nucleotides: 8. This CDR3 contains 13 residues. CDR3 in amino acids: CASTPPAGGEQFF. CDR3 nucleotides: TGTGCCAGCACCCCCCCGGCGGGAGGTGAGCAGTTCTTC.

This clonotype occurred a few times. The chain uses TRBV19 and TRBJ1-2; no reliable D call. CDR1 is LNHDA, CDR2 SQIVND, per germline (reference sequence). The CDR3 consists of 13 residues. V lost 5 bases and J lost 6, with 13 bases in between. DNA for the CDR3: TGTGCCAGTAGTGACACAACCGCGCATGGCTACACCTTC. It translates to CASSDTTAHGYTF.

This clonotype came up many times. The gene calls are TRBV18 and TRBJ2-7, with 8 bases matching TRBD1. The V gene's germline CDR1 is KGHSH and CDR2 LQKENI. The CDR3 is made up of 12 amino acids. The V segment lost 3 bases and the J segment 11 bases; nucleotides outside the gene matches: 6. CDR3 sequence reads: CASSPQQGEEYF. CDR3 nucleotide sequence: TGTGCCAGCTCACCGCAACAGGGGGAAGAGTACTTC.

This clonotype showed up just once. This chain links TRBV9 with TRBJ2-7; perhaps TRBD1 as D (6 bases). V lost 0 bases and J lost 7, with 14 bases in between. The CDR3 runs to 14 residues. Germline CDR1 and CDR2: SGDLS and YYNGEE. CDR3 nucleotides: TGTGCCAGCAGCGTAGAAGTGGGGGCGCGTGAGCAGTACTTC. It is translated as CASSVEVGAREQYF.

This clonotype was detected only a few times. A read error is possible here, since a much larger clone lies one base away. The rearrangement joins TRBV20-1 to TRBJ2-7, with 8 bases fitting TRBD2. CDR3 length: 15 amino acids. The germline V gene encodes CDR1 DFQATT and CDR2 SNEGSKA (reference sequence). CDR3 DNA: TGCGGTGCTAGGGCCCTGAGCGGGGGAACCTACGAGCAGTACTTC. Residues: CGARALSGGTYEQYF.

The gene calls are TRBV11-2 and TRBJ2-7; possibly TRBD2 for D (6 bases). Germline loops: CDR1 SGHAT, CDR2 FQNNGV. The CDR3 contains 13 residues. Between the trimmed V and J ends, which lost 6 bases and 0 bases, there was a span of 9 bases. The DNA for the CDR3 is TGTGCCAGCAGGGGACTGAGCTCCTACGAGCAGTACTTC. Translating gives CASRGLSSYEQYF.

The table lists this clonotype with many counts. The chain is built from TRBV3-1 and TRBJ2-1; D is ambiguous. V lost 7 bases to trimming and J lost 0 bases, with 10 bases between them. There are 14 residues in the CDR3. Germline loops: CDR1 LGHDT, CDR2 YNNKEL (reference sequence). CDR3 sequence reads: CASNSHGSYNEQFF. Written as DNA, the CDR3 is TGTGCCAGCAACTCACACGGCTCCTACAATGAGCAGTTCTTC.

On this clonotype: The junction departs from germline at one end; a sequencing error may be responsible. The chain recombines TRBV5-1 with TRBJ2-7; TRBD1 or TRBD2 may be the D gene (7 bases each). CDR1 and CDR2 from the germline V gene are SGHRS and YFSETQ. The CDR3 consists of 15 residues. CDR3 nucleotides: TGCACCAGCAGCTTGCCCGCAGGGGGGGCTTACGAGCAGTACTTC. Amino acids: CTSSLPAGGAYEQYF.

This clonotype was detected a few times. The chain recombines TRBV19 with TRBJ2-7; 7 nucleotides agree with TRBD2. The CDR3 is 15 residues long. Per germline, CDR1 LNHDA and CDR2 SQIVND (reference sequence). Trimming cost V 3 bases and J 0 bases; bases outside gene matches: 5. CDR3 residues: CASSITLAVSYEQYF. CDR3 coding DNA: TGTGCCAGTAGTATCACCCTAGCGGTCTCCTACGAGCAGTACTTC.

The V and J genes are TRBV12-3 or TRBV12-4 and TRBJ1-1, with a weak D call TRBD1 (5 bases). The V and J ends lost 6 bases and 7 bases respectively, with 24 bases between them. CDR3 length equals 16 residues. CDR3 in DNA: TGTGCCAGCAGCCCCGGGGGGGGGGATCAAAAGGTTGAAGCTTTCTTT. Protein sequence: CASSPGGGDQKVEAFF.

There are many counts of this clonotype. This sequence joins TRBV12-3 or TRBV12-4 and TRBJ2-1, with no clear D. V lost 5 bases, J lost 5 bases, and 10 bases lay in between. This CDR3 is 13 amino acids long. The CDR3 reads CASSPDIHNEQFF. CDR3 DNA: TGTGCCAGCAGTCCCGATATCCACAATGAGCAGTTCTTC.

This clonotype has just one count. The V and J genes are TRBV6-1 and TRBJ2-7, with 13 bases matching TRBD2. Trimming took 11 bases from V and 0 from J; bases not matched to a gene: 7. CDR1 is MNHNS and CDR2 is SASEGT in the germline V gene. The CDR3 totals 15 residues. CDR3 loop: CAASGLAGSSYEQYF. The DNA for the CDR3 is TGTGCCGCCTCGGGACTAGCGGGAAGCTCCTACGAGCAGTACTTC.

Ten or more counts support this clonotype. The chain joins TRBV6-1 to TRBJ2-5; 9 bases match TRBD1. Germline CDR1 reads MNHNS; CDR2 reads SASEGT. This CDR3 region has 16 residues. V gave up 2 bases and J gave up 4 bases; unmatched junction bases: 8. The CDR3 loop is CASSESTGGGLETQYF. The CDR3 coding sequence is TGTGCCAGCAGTGAAAGTACAGGGGGCGGTCTAGAGACCCAGTACTTC.

This clonotype was found many times. The chain joins TRBV28 to TRBJ2-1; D gene ambiguous. Trimming removed 3 bases from V and 7 bases from J, with 7 bases in between. Germline V gives CDR1 MDHEN, CDR2 SYDVKM. This CDR3 is built from 12 residues. The CDR3 DNA reads as TGTGCCAGCAGTTTCAGCCGGAATGAGCAGTTCTTC. It specifies CASSFSRNEQFF.

This clonotype was counted between two and nine times. The chain joins TRBV20-1 to TRBJ1-4, with TRBD1 matching 8 bases. The germline V gene has CDR1 DFQATT and CDR2 SNEGSKA (reference sequence). Trimming cost V 4 bases and J 8 bases; bases outside gene matches: 12. The CDR3 is 15 residues long. CDR3 loop: CSAIVGQGREEKLFF. CDR3 nucleotides: TGCAGTGCTATCGTTGGACAGGGAAGGGAAGAAAAACTGTTTTTT.

The rearrangement links TRBV28 to TRBJ2-7, with D possibly being TRBD1 (6 bases). Trimming took 6 bases from V and 5 from J, leaving 11 bases between them. This CDR3 has 12 residues. Per the germline V gene, CDR1 is MDHEN and CDR2 is SYDVKM. CDR3: CASRDRLNEQYF. The CDR3 DNA reads TGTGCCAGCAGAGACAGGCTAAACGAGCAGTACTTC.

This clonotype was counted ten times or more. The chain links TRBV11-2 to TRBJ2-7; possible D gene TRBD1, 6 bases. The CDR3 spans 15 residues. With 5 bases removed from V and 2 bases from J, the gap between germline ends came to 16 bases. Germline assignment: CDR1 SGHAT and CDR2 FQNNGV. This CDR3 is CASSPYREGAYEQYF. The CDR3 nucleotides are TGTGCCAGCAGCCCCTACAGGGAAGGAGCCTACGAGCAGTACTTC. The full variable domain, completed using reference TRBV11-2 and TRBJ2-7, is EAGVAQSPRYKIIEKRQSVAFWCNPISGHATLYWYQQILGQGPKLLIQFQNNGVVDDSQLPKDRFSAERLKGVDSTLKIQPAKLEDSAVYLCASSPYREGAYEQYFGPGTRLTVT.

This clonotype came up a few times. The gene calls are TRBV20-1 and TRBJ2-6; D uncertain. This CDR3 has 15 residues. Trimming stripped 5 bases from V and 0 bases from J, with 11 bases between. Germline assignment: CDR1 DFQATT and CDR2 SNEGSKA (reference sequence). This CDR3 is CSAFGSPSGANVLTF. The CDR3 bases are TGCAGTGCTTTCGGGTCACCCTCTGGGGCCAACGTCCTGACTTTC.

The gene calls are TRBV29-1 and TRBJ2-1; D unclear. The CDR3 sequence is 13 residues long. Trimming shortened V by 2 bases and J by 0 bases, and 5 bases separated the two germline ends. CDR1 SQVTM and CDR2 ANQGSEA come from the germline V gene. The CDR3 protein is CSVEHLSYNEQFF. In DNA form, the CDR3 reads TGCAGCGTTGAACACCTCTCCTACAATGAGCAGTTCTTC.